These 12 T cell receptor beta chains originate from one sample sequenced in a study of persistence of HIV-infected CD4 T cells. These receptors have no known antigen. Sequencing used immunoSEQ version 4 in survey mode. Libraries were prepared by immunoSEQ multiplex PCR; TCRdb keeps only in-frame clonotypes and omits some of them. The data hold fewer than 35,000 clones, with approximately 70% observed a single time. Cells were stimulated with overlapping HIV-1 Gag 15-mer peptides. CD4+ T cells upregulating both CD40 ligand and CD69 were sorted as responding cells. The specimen comprised CD4+ T cells sorted from PBMCs after roughly 18-hour stimulation, sampled from a patient who received antiretroviral therapy. Receptors originate from an adult man with HIV who was CMV-seropositive.

The chain links TRBV2 to TRBJ1-3; the D is unclear. Trimming took 2 bases from V and 3 from J, leaving 8 bases between them. CDR1 and CDR2 (germline): SNHLY, FYNNEI. CDR3 length: 14 amino acids. The CDR3 here is CASSETRSGNTIYF. The CDR3 DNA reads TGTGCCAGCAGTGAAACCAGGAGTGGAAACACCATATATTTT.

The J gene is TRBJ1-2, the V gene TRBV29-1; D is unclear. Germline CDR1 reads SQVTM; CDR2 reads ANQGSEA. Trimming took off 4 bases at V and 4 bases at J, with 7 bases between the two ends. The CDR3 spans 11 residues. CDR3 amino acids: CSVAPFYGYTF. In DNA form, the CDR3 reads TGCAGCGTTGCCCCTTTCTATGGCTACACCTTC.

In nucleotides, the CDR3 is TGCGCCAGCAGAACAGGGGGCCTCACCTACGAGCAGTACTTC. It encodes CASRTGGLTYEQYF. The chain uses TRBV10-2 and TRBJ2-7; TRBD1 aligns across 9 bases. The CDR3 runs to 14 residues. The V gene's germline CDR1 is WSHSY and CDR2 SAAADI. J was trimmed by 2 bases and V by 6 bases; bases with no gene match: 5.

This clone was counted a few times. This chain links TRBV7-9 with TRBJ1-6; D is undetermined. The CDR3 totals 14 residues. Germline V lookup: CDR1 SEHNR, CDR2 FQNEAQ (reference sequence). V was shortened by 2 bases and J by 0 bases, with 2 bases between the two germline ends. Here the CDR3 reads CASSLSSYNSPLHF. CDR3 DNA: TGTGCCAGCAGCTTAAGCTCCTATAATTCACCCCTCCACTTT.

The count of this clone is one. V usage is TRBV19 and J usage is TRBJ1-1; 7 nucleotides line up with TRBD1. J lost 0 bases, V lost 6 bases, and 7 bases had no gene match. CDR1 is LNHDA, CDR2 SQIVND, per germline (reference sequence). This CDR3 region has 15 residues. The CDR3 region is CASRRTGAMNTEAFF. The CDR3 DNA reads TGTGCCAGTAGGAGGACAGGCGCAATGAACACTGAAGCTTTCTTT.

The rearrangement joins TRBV11-2 to TRBJ1-6; 8 bases are shared with TRBD1. Germline CDR1 is SGHAT and CDR2 is FQNNGV. This CDR3 spans 18 amino acids. V lost 4 bases, J lost 0 bases, and 8 bases stayed unmatched. Here the CDR3 reads CASSSYSTGGSYNSPLHF. DNA for the CDR3: TGTGCCAGCAGCTCCTATTCAACAGGGGGCTCCTATAATTCACCCCTCCACTTT. Combining the CDR3 with reference TRBV11-2 and TRBJ1-6 gives the whole variable domain EAGVAQSPRYKIIEKRQSVAFWCNPISGHATLYWYQQILGQGPKLLIQFQNNGVVDDSQLPKDRFSAERLKGVDSTLKIQPAKLEDSAVYLCASSSYSTGGSYNSPLHFGNGTRLTVT.

This chain uses TRBV2 with TRBJ1-2; no clear D. This CDR3 spans 12 amino acids. From germline, CDR1 is SNHLY and CDR2 FYNNEI. Trimming removed 6 bases at V and 8 bases at J, with 13 bases between. CDR3 protein: CASSLTDGGYTF. The CDR3 nucleotides are TGTGCCAGCAGCTTGACTGACGGAGGCTACACCTTC.

This clone appeared a few times. The chain is built from TRBV4-1 and TRBJ2-7; 9 bases are a match to TRBD1. The CDR3 runs to 16 residues. The V gene's germline CDR1 is MGHRA and CDR2 YSYEKL. V shed 4 bases, J shed 3 bases, and the junction held 10 bases outside the gene matches. The CDR3 region has the DNA TGCGCCAGCAGCCCGCAGAGAAGGGGACAGGGCTACGAGCAGTACTTC. Amino acids: CASSPQRRGQGYEQYF.

The rearrangement joins TRBV3-1 (or the pseudogene TRBV3-2) to TRBJ2-3; 13 bases are shared with TRBD2. The V segment lost 5 bases and the J segment 0 bases; nucleotides outside the gene matches: 5. This CDR3 comprises 17 residues. Germline CDR1 and CDR2: LGHDT and YNNKEL (reference sequence). This CDR3 reads CASSAGTSGVSTDTQYF. In DNA, the CDR3 is TGTGCCAGCAGCGCCGGGACTAGCGGGGTGAGCACAGATACGCAGTATTTT.

This clone was picked up a small number of times. V is TRBV28 and J is TRBJ2-1; 7 bases are a match to TRBD1. The ends lost 11 bases at V and 6 bases at J; junction bases unmatched: 13. Germline loops: CDR1 MDHEN, CDR2 SYDVKM. CDR3 length: 14 residues. The chain's CDR3 is CAGQRQGEGNEQFF. As DNA, the CDR3 is TGTGCCGGACAAAGACAGGGTGAAGGCAATGAGCAGTTCTTC.

The rearrangement links TRBV13 to TRBJ1-2; 11 positions agree with TRBD1. The ends lost 5 bases at V and 5 bases at J; junction bases unmatched: 1. Germline CDR1 reads PRHDT; CDR2 reads FYEKMQ (reference sequence). The CDR3 contains 13 residues. The CDR3, as DNA: TGTGCCAGCAGCCGGGACAGGGGGTATGGCTACACCTTC. Its translation is CASSRDRGYGYTF.

The chain is built from TRBV7-2 and TRBJ1-3; D unresolved. Germline V gene data show CDR1 as SGHTA and CDR2 as FQGNSA. This CDR3 has 13 residues. V gave up 2 bases and J gave up 1 base, with 3 bases separating them. CDR3 sequence reads: CASSLLSGNTIYF. The CDR3 bases are TGTGCCAGCAGCTTACTATCTGGAAACACCATATATTTT.